The T cell receptor (beta chain) described here comes from a study of T cell responses to AZD1222 COVID-19 vaccine. Analyses pooled second doses at about 4 or about 12 weeks. Some clones are missing from TCRdb's copy, which holds only in-frame ones; the method was immunoSEQ multiplex PCR. Of 150,000 or so clones listed, about 89% are singletons. This clone came up once. Its target is not known. CDR3 size: 16 residues. The V gene's germline CDR1 is MNHEY and CDR2 SVGEGT. Trimming left V 6 bases short and J 6 bases short, with 21 bases between. Whole-study findings and limits: At study baseline, merely about 6 AZD1222 recipients were seropositive. Following two doses of AZD1222, Spike-specific TCR breadth and depth rose.

The chain recombines TRBV6-2 or TRBV6-3 with TRBJ1-5; weak D call: TRBD1 (5 bases). The sequence was collected from an adult who received the AZD1222 COVID-19 vaccine. The sample in question was peripheral blood, obtained 28 days after the second AZD1222 dose. The CDR3 bases are TGTGCCAGCAGCCACGGCGCGAGGGGCAGGGTTCAGCCCCAGCATTTT. Amino acids: CASSHGARGRVQPQHF.